A single sample gave rise to the 32 T cell receptor beta chains below, sequenced in a study of CD4 and CD8 cells across lung adenocarcinoma regions. One entry per CDR3 protein results from TCRdb running MiXCR on the PCR reads. Seen here are about 19,000 distinct CDR3 sequences, less than 65% observed once, and the top ten hold about 22%. Source material: CD8+ T cells from the center of a lung tumor. The receptors originated from a female donor with lung adenocarcinoma. The CD4 and CD8 labels of this study may be unreliable.

A word on this clonotype: One end of the junction varies from germline; a read error may be responsible. The gene calls are TRBV10-3 and TRBJ2-3; tentative D call: TRBD1 (6 bases). The germline V gene has CDR1 ENHRY and CDR2 SYGVKD. This CDR3 has 14 amino acids. The CDR3 DNA follows: TGTGCGGGCAATGGGGGCCGTGGCACAGATACCCAGTATTTT. This codes for CAGNGGRGTDTQYF.

This clonotype was observed a handful of times. The chain has TRBV28 and TRBJ2-3; 13 positions agree with TRBD2. The CDR3 length is 16 residues. The V gene's germline CDR1 is MDHEN and CDR2 SYDVKM. V dropped 6 bases and J dropped 7; count of bases not matched to a gene: 10. The chain's CDR3 is CASRQRRTSGRNTQYF. The CDR3 coding sequence is TGTGCCAGCAGACAAAGAAGGACTAGCGGGAGAAATACGCAGTATTTT.

The rearrangement joins TRBV27 to TRBJ2-2; D may be TRBD1 (5 bases). Germline lookup yields CDR1 MNHEY and CDR2 SMNVEV (reference sequence). The CDR3 is 15 amino acids. The V end was cut by 1 base, the J end by 1 base, with 7 bases between. Here the CDR3 DNA reads TGTGCCAGCAGTTTATACAGGAAGAACACCGGGGAGCTGTTTTTT. Its protein is CASSLYRKNTGELFF.

The rearrangement joins TRBV6-5 to TRBJ2-7, with 8 bases identical to TRBD2. This CDR3 has 17 amino acids. Trimming at V came to 0 bases and at J to 3 bases, leaving 10 bases not matched to a gene. Germline V gene data show CDR1 as MNHEY and CDR2 as SVGAGI. The CDR3 spells CASSYSNPGTSYYEQYF. Written as DNA, the CDR3 is TGTGCCAGCAGTTACTCAAATCCCGGGACTAGTTACTACGAGCAGTACTTC.

This chain joins TRBV6-1 and TRBJ2-4, with TRBD1 as a possible D gene (6 bases). The J call is doubtful: the DNA matches TRBJ2-3 better. CDR3 length: 16 amino acids. The germline gives CDR1 MNHNS, CDR2 SASEGT. The CDR3 sequence: CASSEEGLGAKDIQYF. For the CDR3, the DNA is TGTGCCAGCAGTGAAGAGGGGCTGGGGGCGAAAGACATTCAGTATTTT.

As regards this clonotype: One end of the junction fails to match germline, which may point to a read error. J is TRBJ2-4 and V is TRBV27; D assignment may be TRBD1 or TRBD2 (5 bases each). The germline gives CDR1 MNHEY, CDR2 SMNVEV (reference sequence). The CDR3 runs to 15 residues. CDR3 sequence: CASGSGLGSKNTQYF. DNA for the CDR3: TGTGCCAGCGGCTCGGGGCTGGGCTCCAAAAATACTCAGTATTTC.

This clonotype has only a few counts. The V gene is TRBV6-1, the J gene TRBJ2-3; 13 bases are shared with TRBD2. Germline CDR1 and CDR2: MNHNS and SASEGT. V shed 5 bases, J shed 6 bases, and the junction held 5 bases outside the gene matches. This CDR3 region has 15 residues. CDR3 sequence (DNA): TGTGCCAGCAGTACACTAGCGGGAGGGCCGGATACGCAGTATTTT. Protein sequence: CASSTLAGGPDTQYF.

Here the CDR3 reads CASSRGGPRGETQYF. The CDR3 nucleotides are TGTGCCAGCAGTCGAGGGGGACCCCGAGGAGAGACCCAGTACTTC. This chain uses TRBV6-1 with TRBJ2-5; D is perhaps TRBD1 (6 bases). Trimming left V 5 bases short and J 4 bases short, with 17 bases between. Germline CDR1 and CDR2: MNHNS and SASEGT. The CDR3 length is 15 residues.

This clonotype was recorded once. It is unclear where the CDR3 begins or ends on the DNA, so no DNA is shown, and the CDR3 is as TCRdb lists it. V is TRBV10-2 and J is TRBJ2-3; the table's D call, TRBD2, has no DNA check behind it. Ends included, the CDR3 has 14 residues. The germline V gene encodes CDR1 WSHSY and CDR2 SAAADI. The CDR3 sequence is CASRGGWALGTQFF.

This clonotype was seen a few times. The rearrangement uses TRBV6-5 and TRBJ2-3; D is possibly TRBD1 (5 bases). This CDR3 region has 14 residues. V lost 0 bases and J 1 base, leaving 5 bases between the germline ends. The V gene's germline CDR1 is MNHEY and CDR2 SVGAGI. CDR3 protein: CASSYSGGTDTQYF. In DNA form, the CDR3 reads TGTGCCAGCAGTTACTCAGGGGGCACAGATACGCAGTATTTT.

This clonotype occurred many times. This chain uses TRBV6-5 with TRBJ2-5; D could derive from TRBD1 or TRBD2 (7 bases each). The end of the DNA fits TRBJ2-7 better, so the J call may be wrong. This CDR3 is 18 amino acids long. Germline V lookup: CDR1 MNHEY, CDR2 SVGAGI. The CDR3 DNA is TGTGCCAGCAGTTATGGGGGAGGGGGCAGGGGTTTTGTGTACGAGCAGTACTTC. This translates into CASSYGGGGRGFVYEQYF.

This clonotype has a handful of counts. One end of the junction is discordant with germline, which a read error may explain. J is TRBJ2-4 and V is TRBV27; D gene unclear. Germline CDR1 MNHEY, CDR2 SMNVEV (reference sequence). The CDR3 loop spans 11 amino acids. The DNA of the CDR3 is TGTGCCAGCGGTCCTCCAGACATGCAGTACTTC. Translating it yields CASGPPDMQYF.

Concerning this clonotype itself: Possible read error: a much larger clone is one base away. This rearrangement joins TRBV10-2 to TRBJ2-5; D assignment may be TRBD1 or TRBD2 (5 bases each). Trimming shortened V by 2 bases and J by 5 bases, and 12 bases separated the two germline ends. CDR1 and CDR2 from the germline V gene are WSHSY and SAAADI. The CDR3 runs 14 residues. The CDR3, as DNA: TGCGCCAGCAGTGAGCCGGGGCCCGATGAGACCCAGTACTTC. Protein: CASSEPGPDETQYF.

Worth noting for this clonotype: The germline gene is not matched at one end of the junction; a read error may be the cause. This chain connects TRBV27 to TRBJ2-5; perhaps D is TRBD1 or TRBD2 (6 bases each). CDR3 length: 17 residues. In germline, CDR1 is MNHEY, CDR2 SMNVEV (reference sequence). In DNA form, the CDR3 reads TGTGCCAGCTGTGCGGGGCTTGGGGGCACCGACCAAGAGACGCAGTACTTC. It specifies CASCAGLGGTDQETQYF.

The chain has TRBV29-1 and TRBJ2-3, with D perhaps matching TRBD1 (6 bases). Trimming took off 3 bases at V and 3 bases at J, with 13 bases between the two ends. CDR1 and CDR2 from the germline V gene are SQVTM and ANQGSEA. The CDR3 extends over 14 amino acids. The CDR3 spells CSVDVRGKTDTQYF. In DNA form, the CDR3 reads TGCAGCGTTGATGTAAGGGGGAAAACAGATACGCAGTATTTT.

This clonotype was observed a few times. The genes are TRBV6-5 and TRBJ1-1; D possibly corresponds to TRBD1 (5 bases). CDR1 and CDR2 from the germline V gene are MNHEY and SVGAGI. CDR3 length equals 15 residues. V lost 2 bases to trimming and J lost 1 base, with 11 bases between them. DNA of the CDR3: TGTGCCAGCAGTTACGGTTACGGGACGAACACTGAAGCTTTCTTT. Its protein is CASSYGYGTNTEAFF.

The rearrangement links TRBV10-1 to TRBJ2-3, with a tentative D call TRBD1 (6 bases). This CDR3 is built from 13 residues. The V gene's germline CDR1 is WNHNN and CDR2 SYGVQD (reference sequence). Trimming cost V 3 bases and J 12 bases, with 16 bases left between them. The chain's CDR3 is CASSDRGTDIQYF. The CDR3 DNA reads as TGCGCCAGCAGTGACAGGGGCACAGATATTCAGTATTTT.

Points on this clonotype: At one end the junction does not follow the germline gene, possibly because of a read error. The rearrangement links TRBV27 to TRBJ1-1; D gene uncertain. Germline CDR1 reads MNHEY; CDR2 reads SMNVEV (reference sequence). CDR3 size: 13 residues. The CDR3 DNA reads as TGTGCCAGCCATAAACTAGAGAACACTGAAGCTTCCTTC. This codes for CASHKLENTEASF.

The table lists this clonotype with a few counts. CDR3 in DNA: TGTGCCAGCAGTTACTCTCGGTCGAGCACAGATACGCAGTATTTT. This gives the protein CASSYSRSSTDTQYF. The rearrangement links TRBV6-5 to TRBJ2-3; D gene unclear. V lost 0 bases, J lost 0 bases, and 7 bases lay in between. This CDR3 region has 15 residues. Germline V gene lookup returns CDR1 MNHEY and CDR2 SVGAGI.

The chain has TRBV10-3 and TRBJ2-4; D may correspond to TRBD1 or TRBD2 (5 bases each). V was clipped by 9 bases and J by 8 bases, with 23 bases between them. Germline values: CDR1 ENHRY, CDR2 SYGVKD. CDR3 size: 15 residues. The CDR3 sequence is CAMGEGSGGEDIQYF. The CDR3 region has the DNA TGTGCCATGGGTGAGGGGTCGGGTGGCGAAGACATTCAGTACTTC.

This clonotype is labeled medium-sized. This CDR3 reads CASSPPGQGSFDGYTF. The CDR3 DNA reads TGTGCCAGCAGCCCTCCGGGACAGGGGTCCTTCGATGGCTACACCTTC. The chain combines TRBV27 with TRBJ1-2; 10 bases agree with TRBD1. J was trimmed by 6 bases and V by 6 bases; bases with no gene match: 13. The germline V gene encodes CDR1 MNHEY and CDR2 SMNVEV (reference sequence). This CDR3 is built from 16 residues.

This clonotype was detected ten times or more. The V and J genes are TRBV4-1 and TRBJ1-2, with no clear D. Germline CDR1 MGHRA, CDR2 YSYEKL. Between the trimmed V and J ends, which lost 1 base and 3 bases, there was a span of 12 bases. This CDR3 comprises 15 residues. CDR3: CASSQVSAGDYGYTF. In DNA form, the CDR3 reads TGCGCCAGCAGCCAAGTCTCAGCAGGAGACTATGGCTACACCTTC.

By share, this clonotype counts as medium-sized (0.01 to 0.1%). CDR3 sequence (DNA): TGTGCCAGCAGCTTATACGGGACAGAAGCTTTCTTT. It yields the protein CASSLYGTEAFF. The chain has TRBV7-2 and TRBJ1-1, with TRBD1 as a possible D gene (6 bases). Trimming removed 2 bases at V and 8 bases at J, with 9 bases between. Germline CDR1 reads SGHTA; CDR2 reads FQGNSA. This CDR3 spans 12 amino acids.

The table lists this clonotype with a count of one. The V call is TRBV7-2, the J call TRBJ2-1; a weak D match, TRBD1 (6 bases). The CDR3 has 13 amino acids. The V gene's germline CDR1 is SGHTA and CDR2 FQGNSA. Trimming took off 3 bases at V and 7 bases at J, with 10 bases between the two ends. CDR3 DNA: TGTGCCAGCAGCTTCTACAGGGCGAATGAGCAGTTCTTC. Translating gives CASSFYRANEQFF.

On this clonotype: One end of the junction fails to match germline, which may point to a read error. The gene calls are TRBV6-1 and TRBJ2-5; D tentatively fits TRBD1 or TRBD2 (6 bases each). The CDR3 runs 15 residues. CDR1 MNHNS and CDR2 SASEGT come from the germline V gene. As DNA, the CDR3 is TGTGCCACGGGGGTTGGGGGCCGTCACAAAGAGACCCAGTATTTC. This encodes CATGVGGRHKETQYF.

The V call is TRBV27, the J call TRBJ2-1; D is possibly TRBD2 (5 bases). With the DNA end fitting TRBJ2-7 better, the J assignment may be wrong. The CDR3 is 13 amino acids. Per germline, CDR1 MNHEY and CDR2 SMNVEV (reference sequence). CDR3 nucleotide sequence: TGTGCCAGCAGCTACAAATCCGGGATCGAGCAGTACTTC. As protein: CASSYKSGIEQYF.

This clonotype was seen just once. The chain joins TRBV7-3 to TRBJ2-1, with 7 bases identical to TRBD1. V lost 4 bases and J lost 2; bases outside the gene matches: 11. The CDR3 consists of 17 residues. Germline CDR1 and CDR2: SGHTA and FQGTGA. Here the CDR3 DNA reads TGTGCCAGCAGCTCATCTAGGGGGCAGGGGACCTACAATGAGCAGTTCTTC. Protein sequence: CASSSSRGQGTYNEQFF.

The chain combines TRBV4-1 with TRBJ2-2, with TRBD1 matching over 8 bases. This CDR3 comprises 17 residues. CDR1 is MGHRA, CDR2 YSYEKL, per germline. Trimming at V came to 3 bases and at J to 13 bases, leaving 19 bases not matched to a gene. The CDR3 region has the DNA TGCGCCAGCAGCCAGGGTCTACAGGGGGTGGGCACCGGGACGCTGTTTTTT. Its translation: CASSQGLQGVGTGTLFF.

The sample holds a few counts of this clonotype. The V call is TRBV6-5, the J call TRBJ2-5, with 7 positions matching TRBD2. This CDR3 contains 16 residues. The V segment lost 2 bases and the J segment 2 bases; nucleotides outside the gene matches: 8. The germline V gene encodes CDR1 MNHEY and CDR2 SVGAGI. The CDR3 DNA follows: TGTGCCAGCAGTTACGGCGGCCTAGCGGTGCAAGAGACCCAGTACTTC. Its protein is CASSYGGLAVQETQYF.

This clonotype showed up just a few times. CDR3 nucleotide sequence: TGTGCCAGCAGGTCACGAGGGGAGACCCAGTACTTC. Translation gives CASRSRGETQYF. V is TRBV6-1 and J is TRBJ2-5; D may be TRBD2 (5 bases). Trimming shortened V by 6 bases and J by 5 bases, and 10 bases separated the two germline ends. CDR1 is MNHNS, CDR2 SASEGT, per germline. CDR3 length: 12 residues.

The chain carries TRBV3-1 and TRBJ2-2; D is uncertain. The CDR3 runs 14 residues. Per the germline V gene, CDR1 is LGHDT and CDR2 is YNNKEL (reference sequence). Trimming took off 0 bases at V and 4 bases at J, with 6 bases between the two ends. The CDR3 region has the DNA TGTGCCAGCAGCCAAGACATCTCCACCGGGGAGCTGTTTTTT. It is translated as CASSQDISTGELFF.

The genes are TRBV10-3 and TRBJ2-5; 8 nucleotides match TRBD2. This CDR3 spans 14 amino acids. Germline values: CDR1 ENHRY, CDR2 SYGVKD. The CDR3 spells CAGNGGGDQETQYF. In DNA, the CDR3 is TGTGCGGGGAACGGGGGGGGAGACCAAGAGACCCAGTACTTC.